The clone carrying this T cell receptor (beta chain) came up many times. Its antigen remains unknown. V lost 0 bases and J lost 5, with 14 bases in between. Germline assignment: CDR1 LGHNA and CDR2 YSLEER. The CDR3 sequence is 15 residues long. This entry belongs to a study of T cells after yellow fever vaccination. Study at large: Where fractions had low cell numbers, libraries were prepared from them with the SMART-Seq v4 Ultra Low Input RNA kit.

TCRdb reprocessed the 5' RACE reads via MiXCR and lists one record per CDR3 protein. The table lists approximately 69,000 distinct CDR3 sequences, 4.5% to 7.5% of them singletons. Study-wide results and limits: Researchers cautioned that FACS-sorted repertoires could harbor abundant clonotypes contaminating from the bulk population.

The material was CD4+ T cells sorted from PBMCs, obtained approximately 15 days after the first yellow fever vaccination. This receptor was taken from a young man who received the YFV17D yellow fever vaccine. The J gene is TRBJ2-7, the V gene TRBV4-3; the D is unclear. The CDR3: CASSQDLVEQNEQYF. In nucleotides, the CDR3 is TGCGCCAGCAGCCAAGATTTGGTGGAACAGAACGAGCAGTACTTC.